This T cell receptor beta chain came from a study of blood T cell repertoires in COVID-19 (dated by TCRdb to the early 2020s). At the level of the whole study: Collaborator samples came from the United States, Italy and Spain and covered acute and convalescent phases of COVID-19. Samples came from the ongoing ImmuneRACE study (first 160 participants) plus 1,254 subjects from 6 global collaborators. Nearly every sample came with metadata listing a de-identified subject ID, COVID-19 status, age in years and sex. HLA class I and class II types, where available, came from metadata supplied by the sample provider rather than from assay-based typing. Subjects who had been exposed to COVID-19, were actively infected with it, or had recovered from it provided the deeply sampled blood TCRbeta repertoires that made up the dataset. The repertoires were released in a freely available public database meant as a resource for research on the immune response to SARS-CoV-2. The prospective study material was composed of cDNA or gDNA derived from T cells, B-cell-depleted T cells, or PBMCs. General findings and caveats noted by the study authors: The quantity of clinical and demographic metadata differed by source and by participant and was supplied without curation.

TCRbeta CDR3 regions were amplified from genomic DNA using the immunoSEQ Assay, a bias-controlled multiplex PCR. The original methods were these. Nucleated cell counts per sample were estimated from amplification of reference gene primers within the assay. To quantify the absolute abundance of each unique TCRbeta CDR3 rearrangement, sequence reads were collapsed and filtered. For each sample, productive Simpson clonality was calculated as the square root of Simpson's diversity index across productive rearrangements. TCRdb stores this immuneACCESS table with in-frame sequences only. Part of the clones is absent; in the studies checked, under half of the shortfall reflects unresolved V genes, and no reason is known for the rest. That table supplies the V and J calls and clone size; D and trimming were determined from the DNA. The sample includes around 130,000 clones, with approximately 86% observed a single time. The biggest ten clones account for roughly 2.2% of the sample.

Participants in the prospective study were aged about 18 to 95 years, lived in 20 to 30 United States geographic areas, and enrolled through a virtual design. Cohort assignment in the prospective study relied on participant-reported clinical history from a screening survey and a study questionnaire. For ImmuneRACE Cohort 3, a participant was defined as recovered based on two consecutive negative NP/OP PCR tests, clearance by a healthcare professional, or resolution of symptoms. Mobile phlebotomists in the prospective study collected whole blood, serum and a nasopharyngeal or oropharyngeal swab from every participant. Additional blood draws and questionnaires over an approximately two-month period could optionally be provided by prospective study participants. Before DNA extraction, blood samples from the prospective study were shipped at room temperature or frozen. Comment on this clone: The antigen it recognizes is unknown. Base qualities are not provided; no much larger clone lies one nucleotide away.

Reading from cysteine to phenylalanine, the CDR3 counts 15 amino acids. Kept here is only the CDR3 DNA, which spans 45 bases and is read in frame from base 1. From a lookup of the germline V gene (reference sequence), CDR1 and CDR2 are SGHKS and YYEKEE. V lost 0 bases and J lost 4 bases, and the count of bases not matched to a germline gene is 6. This receptor was taken from a woman aged 50 to 65 who had recovered from COVID-19. The chain was built from TRBV5-5 and TRBJ1-1; 7 junctional bases match TRBD1. The sample consisted of PBMCs or T cells enriched from blood (not recorded which). The CDR3 is CASSLEYRGGTEAFF. The nucleotide sequence is given as TGTGCCAGCAGCTTGGAATACAGGGGAGGCACTGAAGCTTTCTTT.